These 23 T cell receptor beta chains originate from one sample sequenced in a study of T cell responses to AZD1222 COVID-19 vaccine. The data were produced by immunoSEQ multiplex PCR, yet TCRdb's version contains in-frame clones alone and is incomplete. The data hold 100,000 or so clones, with roughly 89% observed a single time. This specimen was peripheral blood, taken on day 0 of AZD1222 vaccination. These receptor sequences come from an adult in good health.

V is TRBV6-6 and J is TRBJ1-5; D not certain. This CDR3 has 14 amino acids. CDR1 MNHNY and CDR2 SVGAGI come from the germline V gene (reference sequence). Trimming left V 3 bases short and J 2 bases short, with 8 bases between. CDR3 sequence reads: CASSYALGNQPQHF. The CDR3 DNA reads TGTGCCAGCAGTTATGCTTTGGGCAATCAGCCCCAGCATTTT.

This clone was observed once. J is TRBJ2-1 and V is TRBV29-1, with D perhaps matching TRBD1 (5 bases). The germline V gene encodes CDR1 SQVTM and CDR2 ANQGSEA. Trimming shortened V by 7 bases and J by 4 bases, and 8 bases separated the two germline ends. CDR3 size: 11 residues. The CDR3 region has the DNA TGCAGCGCCAGGGCATACAATGAGCAGTTCTTC. It translates to CSARAYNEQFF.

The chain uses TRBV6-5 and TRBJ2-7, with a possible D match to TRBD2 (6 bases). This CDR3 is 15 amino acids long. V shed 0 bases and J shed 2 bases, with 11 bases lying between them. Germline loops: CDR1 MNHEY, CDR2 SVGAGI. Here the CDR3 reads CASSYSTGRPYEQYF. The CDR3 nucleotides read TGTGCCAGCAGTTACTCGACGGGGAGGCCCTACGAGCAGTACTTC.

The chain recombines TRBV25-1 with TRBJ1-5; 9 bases fit TRBD1. Germline CDR1 is MGHDK and CDR2 is SYGVNS. Trimming at V came to 4 bases and at J to 4 bases, leaving 5 bases not matched to a gene. CDR3 length: 15 amino acids. CDR3 nucleotides: TGTGCCAGCAGTGGGGACAGGGATGGGAATCAGCCCCAGCATTTT. Amino acids: CASSGDRDGNQPQHF.

Worth noting for this clone: At one of its ends the junction is not consistent with the germline gene, which may arise from a read error. The chain uses TRBV7-7 and TRBJ2-7; maybe TRBD2 (6 bases). The germline V gene encodes CDR1 SSHAT and CDR2 FNYEAQ (reference sequence). The CDR3 runs 14 residues. The CDR3 bases are TGTGCTAGCAGCGCCCGTCGGGGGTCCTACGAGCAGTACTTC. Residues: CASSARRGSYEQYF.

The chain recombines TRBV5-4 with TRBJ1-1; a possible D gene is TRBD1 (6 bases). Germline CDR1 is SGHNT and CDR2 is YYREEE (reference sequence). The CDR3 covers 15 residues. V was clipped by 0 bases and J by 4 bases, with 13 bases between them. In nucleotides, the CDR3 is TGTGCCAGCAGCTTGGTCGGGGGCCGGAGCACTGAAGCTTTCTTT. This encodes CASSLVGGRSTEAFF.

The chain joins TRBV18 to TRBJ1-2; D is undetermined. CDR1 and CDR2 (germline): KGHSH, LQKENI. The length of the CDR3 is 13 residues. V lost 6 bases and J lost 6, with 14 bases in between. Here the CDR3 DNA reads TGTGCCAGCTCTCATAGGGCGGTCGATGGCTACACCTTC. Encoded protein: CASSHRAVDGYTF.

The rearrangement joins TRBV6-5 to TRBJ2-1; 9 nucleotides match TRBD1. V was clipped by 1 base and J by 6 bases; unmatched bases: 4. The CDR3 contains 15 residues. The germline CDR1 and CDR2 sequences are MNHEY and SVGAGI. DNA of the CDR3: TGTGCCAGCAGTTACTTGCGGACAGGGGCCAATGAGCAGTTCTTC. This codes for CASSYLRTGANEQFF.

The rearrangement links TRBV4-1 to TRBJ1-1; D is unclear. Germline V gene sequence: CDR1 MGHRA, CDR2 YSYEKL. This CDR3 is 13 amino acids long. Trimming removed 1 base at V and 11 bases at J, with 14 bases between. The CDR3 sequence is CASSQVMRERAFF. CDR3 bases: TGCGCCAGCAGCCAAGTTATGCGGGAGAGGGCTTTCTTT.

This clone showed up just a few times. The genes are TRBV19 and TRBJ2-7, with D possibly being TRBD1 (7 bases). CDR1 and CDR2 from the germline V gene are LNHDA and SQIVND (reference sequence). The CDR3 runs to 15 residues. Deletions cut 3 bases from V and 0 bases from J, with 12 bases between. DNA of the CDR3: TGTGCCAGTAGTATCGGAGGGGGCCTCTCCTACGAGCAGTACTTC. Translating gives CASSIGGGLSYEQYF.

The chain employs TRBV6-5 and TRBJ2-7; 7 bases agree with TRBD2. The length of the CDR3 is 14 residues. CDR1 is MNHEY, CDR2 SVGAGI, per germline. The trim removed 2 bases at V and 2 bases at J, leaving 3 bases unmatched. CDR3: CASSYGGGAYEQYF. CDR3 in DNA: TGTGCCAGCAGTTACGGGGGGGGAGCCTACGAGCAGTACTTC.

The chain recombines TRBV3-1 (or the pseudogene TRBV3-2) with TRBJ2-3; D could derive from TRBD1 or TRBD2 (5 bases each). The length of the CDR3 is 16 residues. Germline V gene sequence: CDR1 LGHDT, CDR2 YNNKEL (reference sequence). Trimming stripped 6 bases from V and 1 base from J, with 17 bases between. The CDR3 loop is CASRPRGRVGTDTQYF. The CDR3 bases are TGTGCCAGCAGGCCCCGGGGCAGGGTTGGCACAGATACGCAGTATTTT.

This chain joins TRBV4-3 and TRBJ2-3, with a weak D call TRBD2 (6 bases). CDR3 length: 16 residues. Trimming shortened V by 0 bases and J by 9 bases, and 19 bases separated the two germline ends. The germline gives CDR1 LGHNA, CDR2 YSLEER. CDR3 in DNA: TGCGCCAGCAGCCAAGAATTCATTGCAGCCGGGGGAACGCAGTATTTT. This sequence encodes CASSQEFIAAGGTQYF.

This chain joins TRBV9 and TRBJ2-5; 9 positions agree with TRBD2. CDR1 SGDLS and CDR2 YYNGEE come from the germline V gene. Unmatched junction bases numbered 16, after V lost 4 bases and J lost 3 bases. The CDR3 is 18 residues long. CDR3 in amino acids: CASSPQGRRGGTKETQYF. In DNA form, the CDR3 reads TGTGCCAGCAGCCCCCAAGGTAGGCGGGGGGGTACTAAAGAGACCCAGTACTTC.

The rearrangement joins TRBV7-9 to TRBJ2-2, with 8 bases lining up with TRBD1. The CDR3 runs to 18 residues. Looked up from germline, CDR1 is SEHNR and CDR2 is FQNEAQ (reference sequence). Unmatched junction bases numbered 11, after V lost 5 bases and J lost 0 bases. The CDR3 sequence is CASSPIPGQGSNTGELFF. CDR3 nucleotide sequence: TGTGCCAGCAGCCCGATCCCAGGACAGGGCTCGAACACCGGGGAGCTGTTTTTT.

This rearrangement joins TRBV6-5 to TRBJ2-7; TRBD1 agrees at 10 bases. Unmatched junction bases numbered 6, after V lost 2 bases and J lost 5 bases. The CDR3 length is 15 residues. CDR1 is MNHEY, CDR2 SVGAGI, per germline. The CDR3 loop reads CASSYTGTGVDEQYF. The CDR3 bases are TGTGCCAGCAGTTACACCGGGACAGGGGTGGACGAGCAGTACTTC.

In nucleotides, the CDR3 is TGTGCCACCGCCCCGGCGGGGGGACGGGACACAGATACGCAGTATTTT. It encodes CATAPAGGRDTDTQYF. The rearrangement uses TRBV24-1 and TRBJ2-3; 8 positions agree with TRBD2. The CDR3 is 16 amino acids. V shed 9 bases and J 2 bases; nucleotides not matched to a gene: 12. In germline, CDR1 is KGHDR, CDR2 SFDVKD.

This clone is a singleton in its sample. The chain uses TRBV30 and TRBJ2-1, with D unresolved. Deletions cut 4 bases from V and 9 bases from J, with 10 bases between. Germline CDR1 and CDR2: GTSNPN and SVGIG (reference sequence). The CDR3 is 11 amino acids. For the CDR3, the DNA is TGTGCCTGGAATTGGGAAGGTGAGCAGTTCTTC. Its protein is CAWNWEGEQFF.

The V and J genes are TRBV24-1 and TRBJ1-5; unclear D gene. CDR1 and CDR2 from the germline V gene are KGHDR and SFDVKD. With 1 base removed from V and 2 bases from J, the gap between germline ends came to 2 bases. The CDR3 has 13 residues. CDR3 residues: CATSDFGNQPQHF. The CDR3 coding sequence is TGTGCCACCAGTGATTTCGGCAATCAGCCCCAGCATTTT.

This clone has a handful of counts. This chain links TRBV2 with TRBJ1-1, with a weak D call TRBD1 (5 bases). V shed 4 bases and J shed 8 bases, with 14 bases lying between them. Per germline, CDR1 SNHLY and CDR2 FYNNEI. This CDR3 is built from 13 residues. CDR3 sequence: CASSVDSGWEAFF. As DNA, the CDR3 is TGTGCCAGCAGTGTAGACAGTGGCTGGGAAGCTTTCTTT.

A remark on this clone: Other nucleotide sequences from this sample produce the same CDR3. V usage is TRBV19 and J usage is TRBJ1-5; perhaps TRBD1 as D (5 bases). V gave up 2 bases and J gave up 1 base, with 6 bases separating them. This CDR3 has 14 residues. Germline V gene data show CDR1 as LNHDA and CDR2 as SQIVND (reference sequence). CDR3 in amino acids: CASSIRDSNQPQHF. CDR3 bases: TGTGCCAGTAGTATAAGGGACAGCAATCAGCCCCAGCATTTT. Using reference TRBV19 and TRBJ1-5 for the parts outside the CDR3, the full variable domain is DGGITQSPKYLFRKEGQNVTLSCEQNLNHDAMYWYRQDPGQGLRLIYYSQIVNDFQKGDIAEGYSVSREKKESFPLTVTSAQKNPTAFYLCASSIRDSNQPQHFGDGTRLSIL.

The CDR3 loop reads CASSSSGNLNTEAFF. The CDR3 DNA sequence: TGTGCCAGCAGTTCCTCGGGCAATCTTAACACTGAAGCTTTCTTT. The V and J genes are TRBV28 and TRBJ1-1; D not certain. V lost 4 bases to trimming and J lost 2 bases, with 14 bases between them. This CDR3 spans 15 amino acids. Germline lookup yields CDR1 MDHEN and CDR2 SYDVKM. Together with reference TRBV28 and TRBJ1-1, the CDR3 gives the full variable domain: DVKVTQSSRYLVKRTGEKVFLECVQDMDHENMFWYRQDPGLGLRLIYFSYDVKMKEKGDIPEGYSVSREKKERFSLILESASTNQTSMYLCASSSSGNLNTEAFFGQGTRLTVV.

The chain links TRBV6-2 or TRBV6-3 to TRBJ2-1, with a weak D call TRBD1 (5 bases). The CDR3 has 16 amino acids. Looked up from germline, CDR1 is MNHEY and CDR2 is SVGEGT. Trimming cost V 2 bases and J 6 bases, with 17 bases left between them. The CDR3, as DNA: TGTGCCAGCAGTTACGGCCGATTAAGTGGGGCCAATGAGCAGTTCTTC. Translated: CASSYGRLSGANEQFF.